The T cell receptor beta chain described here comes from a study of control samples from healthy donors and cancer patients. Germline V gene data show CDR1 as MNHEY and CDR2 as SVGAGI. CDR3 length: 13 residues. Trimming removed 8 bases from V and 0 bases from J; junction bases left unmatched: 3. Generated by immunoSEQ multiplex PCR, the TCRdb table keeps only in-frame clones and is missing some. In the table there are 150,000 to 160,000 clones, about 94% of which are singletons. Sequencing was done on a sample of blood. The source of this sequence is a man aged 50-59 years in good health. The chain combines TRBV6-5 with TRBJ1-2; the match to TRBD1 covers 7 bases. CDR3 in DNA: TGTGCCAGCTGGACAGGAACTAACTATGGCTACACCTTC. This gives the protein CASWTGTNYGYTF.